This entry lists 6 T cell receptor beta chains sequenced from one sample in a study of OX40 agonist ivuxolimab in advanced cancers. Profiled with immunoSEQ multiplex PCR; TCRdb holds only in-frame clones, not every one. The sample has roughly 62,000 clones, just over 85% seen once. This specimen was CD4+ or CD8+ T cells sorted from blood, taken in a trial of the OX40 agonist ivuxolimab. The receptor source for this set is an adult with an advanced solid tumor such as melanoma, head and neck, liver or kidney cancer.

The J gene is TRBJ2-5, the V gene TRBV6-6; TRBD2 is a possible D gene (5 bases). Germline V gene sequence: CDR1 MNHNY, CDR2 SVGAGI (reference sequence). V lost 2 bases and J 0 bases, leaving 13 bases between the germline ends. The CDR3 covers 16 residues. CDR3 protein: CASSYPMAGNQETQYF. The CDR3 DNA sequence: TGTGCCAGCAGTTACCCGATGGCGGGCAACCAAGAGACCCAGTACTTC.

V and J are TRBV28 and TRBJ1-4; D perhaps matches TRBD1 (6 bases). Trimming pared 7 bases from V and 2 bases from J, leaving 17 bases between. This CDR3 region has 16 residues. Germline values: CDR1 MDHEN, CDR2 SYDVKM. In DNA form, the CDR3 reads TGTGCCAGCACCGAATACACAGGGTCGACTAATGAAAAACTGTTTTTT. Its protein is CASTEYTGSTNEKLFF.

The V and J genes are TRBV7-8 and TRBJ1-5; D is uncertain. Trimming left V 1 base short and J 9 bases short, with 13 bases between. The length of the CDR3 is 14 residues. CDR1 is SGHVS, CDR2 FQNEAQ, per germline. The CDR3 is CASSLESAGRPQHF. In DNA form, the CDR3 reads TGTGCCAGCAGCTTAGAGTCAGCGGGTCGGCCCCAGCATTTT.

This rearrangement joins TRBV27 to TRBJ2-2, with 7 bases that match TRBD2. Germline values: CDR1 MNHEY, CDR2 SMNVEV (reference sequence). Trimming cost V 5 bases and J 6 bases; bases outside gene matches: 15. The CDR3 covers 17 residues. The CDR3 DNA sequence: TGTGCCAGCAGTCCGGGACGGAGACTAGCCCGCGCCGGGGAGCTGTTTTTT. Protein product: CASSPGRRLARAGELFF.

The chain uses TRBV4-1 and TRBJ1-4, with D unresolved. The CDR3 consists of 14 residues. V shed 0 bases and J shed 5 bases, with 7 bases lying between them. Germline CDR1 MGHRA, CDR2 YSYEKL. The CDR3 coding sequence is TGCGCCAGCAGCCAAGAGTCCGGGAATGAAAAACTGTTTTTT. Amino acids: CASSQESGNEKLFF.

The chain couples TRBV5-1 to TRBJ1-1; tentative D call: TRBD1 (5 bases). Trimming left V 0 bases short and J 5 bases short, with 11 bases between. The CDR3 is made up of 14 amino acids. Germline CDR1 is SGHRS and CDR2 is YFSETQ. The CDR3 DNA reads TGCGCCAGCAGCTTGGCCGAAGGGGTGACTGAAGCTTTCTTT. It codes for CASSLAEGVTEAFF.